The 15 T cell receptor beta chains in this list originate from one sample, sequenced in a study of monozygotic twins with inflammatory bowel disease. Reanalyzing the 5' RACE reads, TCRdb keeps one entry per CDR3 protein, without DNA. This sample's clone table lists approximately 400,000 distinct CDR3 sequences. Sample: blood. The receptors were sampled from a human donor with ulcerative colitis or Crohn's disease, or a healthy co-twin of an affected twin (not recorded which).

J is TRBJ2-7 and V is TRBV27; with no DNA, the TCRdb D assignment of TRBD2 cannot be verified. Germline V lookup: CDR1 MNHEY, CDR2 SMNVEV (reference sequence). CDR3 length: 15 amino acids. This chain's CDR3 is CASSYLAGASYEQYF.

The rearrangement joins TRBV5-1 to TRBJ2-7; checking the TCRdb D call of TRBD1 is not possible without DNA. Germline CDR1 SGHRS, CDR2 YFSETQ. The CDR3 length is 14 residues. CDR3 sequence reads: CASSPRTGDYEQYF.

The chain joins TRBV7-2 to TRBJ2-7. Germline-derived CDR1 and CDR2 are SGHTA and FQGNSA. The CDR3 is made up of 14 amino acids. The CDR3 spells CASSFFDSSYEQYF. Based on the CDR3 plus reference TRBV7-2 and TRBJ2-7, the full variable domain is GAGVSQSPSNKVTEKGKDVELRCDPISGHTALYWYRQSLGQGLEFLIYFQGNSAPDKSGLPSDRFSAERTGGSVSTLTIQRTQQEDSAVYLCASSFFDSSYEQYFGPGTRLTVT.

The chain recombines TRBV27 with TRBJ2-7; TCRdb outputs TRBD2, but without DNA this stays unchecked. There are 15 residues in the CDR3. Germline V gives CDR1 MNHEY, CDR2 SMNVEV (reference sequence). The chain's CDR3 is CASSSTPGLPYEQYF.

The chain joins TRBV19 to TRBJ2-2; TCRdb reports TRBD2, a call that lacks DNA to check it against. CDR1 LNHDA and CDR2 SQIVND come from the germline V gene (reference sequence). The CDR3 is 17 amino acids. The CDR3 spells CASSLGALLTGTGELFF.

The chain links TRBV6-4 to TRBJ2-2; the D gene TCRdb calls, TRBD2, cannot be checked with no DNA. Germline V gene lookup returns CDR1 MRHNA and CDR2 SNTAGT. The CDR3 length is 17 residues. The chain's CDR3 is CASIVPAGGPHTGELFF.

V is TRBV7-2 and J is TRBJ2-5; TCRdb's D gene call, TRBD1, goes unchecked for lack of DNA. There are 14 residues in the CDR3. Germline CDR1 is SGHTA and CDR2 is FQGNSA. This chain's CDR3 is CASTPGQGFETQYF.

V and J are TRBV7-3 and TRBJ1-4; TCRdb's assignment of TRBD1 cannot be checked, as there is no DNA. The CDR3 is made up of 13 amino acids. Germline CDR1 and CDR2: SGHTA and FQGTGA. CDR3 protein: CASSLIPGEKLFF.

The chain couples TRBV5-1 to TRBJ2-1; TCRdb names TRBD2, which stays unverified in the absence of DNA. The CDR3 has 16 residues. Germline V gives CDR1 SGHRS, CDR2 YFSETQ. The CDR3 spells CASSTYSGEVRNEQFF.

The gene calls are TRBV28 and TRBJ2-7; TCRdb designates TRBD1, a call that cannot be tested without DNA. Germline V gene lookup returns CDR1 MDHEN and CDR2 SYDVKM. The CDR3 consists of 13 residues. CDR3 residues: CASRKQGAYEQYF.

The chain's CDR3 is CASSQEGSAETQYF. J is TRBJ2-5 and V is TRBV4-3; the D gene TCRdb calls, TRBD2, cannot be checked with no DNA. The CDR3 consists of 14 residues. Per the germline V gene, CDR1 is LGHNA and CDR2 is YSLEER.

This chain uses TRBV6-1 with TRBJ2-1. The CDR3 is made up of 15 amino acids. Germline V CDR1 and CDR2: MNHNS, SASEGT. CDR3 amino acids: CASSARLLSYNEQFF.

The chain joins TRBV14 to TRBJ1-2. Germline CDR1 SGHDN, CDR2 FVKESK. The CDR3 extends over 13 amino acids. The CDR3 loop is CASSWDLNYGYTF.

The V and J genes are TRBV27 and TRBJ2-1; the D call of TRBD2 rests on TCRdb alone, since no DNA is present to check it. The CDR3 runs 17 residues. Germline V CDR1 and CDR2: MNHEY, SMNVEV (reference sequence). The CDR3 loop reads CASSLLGAISSYNEQFF.

The rearrangement links TRBV30 to TRBJ1-1; TCRdb's D call of TRBD1 is untestable without DNA. The CDR3 is 14 amino acids. Germline values: CDR1 GTSNPN, CDR2 SVGIG (reference sequence). The CDR3 sequence is CARRLGDMNTEAFF.